This TCR beta chain is drawn from a study of shared T cell receptors in the human thymus (dated by TCRdb to 2020 to 2022). Describing the broader study: The study examined how the human thymus generates shared, self-reactive T-cell receptor alpha chains.

The library came from the immunoSEQ multiplex PCR assay. The source is immuneACCESS, and TCRdb retained only in-frame sequences with V and J called. Part of the clones is not carried over; for the studies checked, unresolved V genes explain less than half of this, and the remainder is unexplained. This sample lists 550,000 to 800,000 clones; 75% to 90% were detected once. 0.0095% to 0.011% of the sample goes to the ten largest clones. V trim: 6 bases; J trim: 4 bases; unmatched bases: 8. CDR1 and CDR2 were assigned from the germline V gene as MNHNS and SASEGT. Its CDR3 holds 14 amino acids, cysteine through phenylalanine. Just the 42-base CDR3 DNA is kept, in frame starting at base 1. As concerns this clone: Its antigen specificity is not known. The input lacks base qualities; no much larger clone sits a single base away.

These records were also assigned to another study, of human thymus T cells. As the second study states: Donors were immunologically healthy infants undergoing open corrective cardiac surgery for congenital heart defects in Finland. The thymus tissue came from surgical resects taken out during corrective cardiac surgery. Both the thymic and the peripheral blood repertoires appeared to show biased V and J gene segment usage. The related research reported highly overlapping thymic TCR repertoires among unrelated individuals. The study characterized TCR alpha and beta repertoires from fewer than 10 infant thymus samples and four related peripheral blood samples. The infant donors were about 7 to 250 days old, and the cohort included several males and two females. Thymocytes were freed from the tissue by mechanical means and kept at -70 degrees C as pellets of about 8.5-34 million cells. Genomic DNA was extracted from frozen cell pellets with a QIAsymphony instrument. Using the immunoSEQ multiplex PCR assay, the TCRB and TCRAD loci were amplified from a standardized quantity of quality-controlled genomic DNA. The amplicons spanned the V(D)J region and were long enough to cover the CDR3 and allow V and J genes to be identified. Amplicon sequencing was performed on an Illumina platform through the commercial immunoSEQ service. Primer bias and sequencing errors were corrected as previously described, and TCRAD and TCRB definitions were based on the IMGT database. Repertoires were analysed with immunoSEQ Analyzer 3.0 and VDJTools, covering basic statistics, V/J segment usage, diversity estimates, rarefaction and pairwise overlap. To estimate diversity, the Chao1, ChaoE, Efron-Thisted, Shannon and inverse Simpson indices were applied, and diversity was also estimated on datasets down-sampled to the smallest sample. Repertoire overlap used strict matching of CDR3 nucleotide sequence, V gene and J gene, with Jaccard-based multidimensional scaling clustering. Thymus samples yielded on average around 810,000 unique TCRB clonotypes, compared with 70,000 to 85,000 from blood samples.

This TCR came from a girl in the first two years of life with a congenital heart defect. Donor details come from another sample of the same person, matched by shared clones. The sample was thymocytes. This chain is built from TRBV6-1 and TRBJ1-2; 7 bases in the junction line up with TRBD1. Here is the DNA: TGTGCCAGCAGGGATACAGGGGCATTCTATGGCTACACCTTC. It is translated as CASRDTGAFYGYTF.